A single sample gave rise to the 19 T cell receptor beta chains below, sequenced in a study of cytomegalovirus exposure and HLA in healthy donors. The PCR had 60 Vbeta and 13 Jbeta primers. The protocol was immunoSEQ multiplex PCR, while the TCRdb copy is restricted to in-frame clones and leaves out a portion. The profile shows 150,000 to 200,000 clones, 79% of them singletons. Sequencing used PBMCs. Source of these receptors: a woman aged 50 to 65 in good health and CMV-seronegative.

To note about this clone: The sample has other DNA sequences that encode this CDR3 too. The V gene is TRBV6-1, the J gene TRBJ1-2; D unclear. The germline gives CDR1 MNHNS, CDR2 SASEGT. CDR3 size: 13 residues. V shed 1 base and J shed 2 bases, with 5 bases lying between them. CDR3 DNA: TGTGCCAGCAGTGAAGAACGGAACTATGGCTACACCTTC. It is translated as CASSEERNYGYTF.

The V call is TRBV21-1, the J call TRBJ1-4. TRBV21-1 is given as a pseudogene. The CDR3 sequence is 17 residues long. The CDR3 bases are TGTGCCAGCAGCAAACTTTTCCCGGGACTTCTGAATGAAAAACTGTTTTTT. It specifies CASSKLFPGLLNEKLFF.

The CDR3: CANHRDHYEQYF. The CDR3 DNA reads TGTGCCAACCATCGCGATCACTACGAGCAGTACTTC. The J gene is TRBJ2-7, the V gene TRBV2; no reliable D call. Trimming cost V 10 bases and J 3 bases, with 13 bases left between them. Germline V gene data show CDR1 as SNHLY and CDR2 as FYNNEI. The CDR3 covers 12 residues.

This rearrangement joins TRBV15 to TRBJ1-5; TRBD1 might be the D (5 bases). Germline CDR1 reads LNHNV; CDR2 reads YYDKDF (reference sequence). V lost 3 bases and J 6 bases, leaving 12 bases between the germline ends. CDR3 length equals 14 residues. The CDR3 sequence is CATSRGVGGQPQHF. The CDR3, as DNA: TGTGCCACCAGCAGGGGGGTGGGGGGTCAGCCCCAGCATTTT.

The chain links TRBV5-1 to TRBJ1-2; D not certain. Trimming removed 0 bases from V and 3 bases from J, with 12 bases in between. Germline V gives CDR1 SGHRS, CDR2 YFSETQ. This CDR3 has 15 residues. The CDR3 here is CASSLGQILYYGYTF. CDR3 DNA: TGCGCCAGCAGCTTGGGTCAGATCCTTTACTATGGCTACACCTTC. Variable domain in full (rest from reference TRBV5-1 and TRBJ1-2): KAGVTQTPRYLIKTRGQQVTLSCSPISGHRSVSWYQQTPGQGLQFLFEYFSETQRNKGNFPGRFSGRQFSNSRSEMNVSTLELGDSALYLCASSLGQILYYGYTFGSGTRLTVV.

This clone was detected only once. The gene calls are TRBV11-2 and TRBJ2-1; 10 bases fit TRBD2. From germline, CDR1 is SGHAT and CDR2 FQNNGV. V gave up 5 bases and J gave up 7 bases; unmatched junction bases: 5. The CDR3 length is 14 residues. For the CDR3, the DNA is TGTGCCAGCAGCCATAGCGGGAGGAGGAATGAGCAGTTCTTC. This gives the protein CASSHSGRRNEQFF.

This chain joins TRBV29-1 and TRBJ1-1; D unresolved. There are 16 residues in the CDR3. Germline values: CDR1 SQVTM, CDR2 ANQGSEA. Between the trimmed V and J ends, which lost 4 bases and 0 bases, there was a span of 18 bases. In DNA, the CDR3 is TGCAGCGTTGTACCGGCGACTCTCCTTATGAACACTGAAGCTTTCTTT. Translation gives CSVVPATLLMNTEAFF.

The chain employs TRBV9 and TRBJ1-5; 7 nucleotides align to TRBD1. From germline, CDR1 is SGDLS and CDR2 YYNGEE. With V trimmed by 3 bases and J by 4 bases, 7 bases remained unmatched. The CDR3 runs 15 residues. The chain's CDR3 is CASSETGDPNQPQHF. Here the CDR3 DNA reads TGTGCCAGCAGCGAAACAGGGGACCCTAATCAGCCCCAGCATTTT.

This chain links TRBV25-1 with TRBJ2-6; D is unclear. The V end lost 2 bases, the J end lost 2 bases, and 7 bases lay between the germline ends. CDR1 is MGHDK and CDR2 is SYGVNS in the germline V gene. This CDR3 comprises 15 residues. The CDR3 DNA follows: TGTGCCAGCAGTGAACTAGATGCTGGGGCCAACGTCCTGACTTTC. This translates into CASSELDAGANVLTF.

This rearrangement joins TRBV27 to TRBJ1-1; TRBD1 is a possible D gene (5 bases). The ends were cut back, 6 bases at V and 2 bases at J, with 10 bases in the middle. This CDR3 has 13 residues. The germline CDR1 and CDR2 sequences are MNHEY and SMNVEV (reference sequence). The CDR3 protein is CASRRGLNTEAFF. In DNA form, the CDR3 reads TGTGCCAGCAGGCGGGGACTCAACACTGAAGCTTTCTTT.

The rearrangement links TRBV27 to TRBJ2-7, with 7 bases aligning to TRBD1. V lost 10 bases, J lost 2 bases, and 8 bases stayed unmatched. CDR3 size: 13 residues. Germline assignment: CDR1 MNHEY and CDR2 SMNVEV (reference sequence). CDR3 protein: CATGRDSTYEQYF. CDR3 nucleotide sequence: TGTGCCACCGGCCGGGACAGCACCTACGAGCAGTACTTC.

The V and J genes are TRBV9 and TRBJ2-3, with no clear D. V lost 0 bases to trimming and J lost 1 base, with 9 bases between them. The CDR3 is made up of 15 amino acids. Germline lookup yields CDR1 SGDLS and CDR2 YYNGEE. The CDR3 reads CASSVDAVGTDTQYF. The CDR3 bases are TGTGCCAGCAGCGTAGATGCGGTGGGCACAGATACGCAGTATTTT.

The chain couples TRBV27 to TRBJ2-1, with TRBD2 matching over 8 bases. V dropped 3 bases and J dropped 9; count of bases not matched to a gene: 10. The CDR3 is made up of 15 amino acids. The germline CDR1 and CDR2 sequences are MNHEY and SMNVEV (reference sequence). The CDR3 is CASSLSSGGGTEQFF. Here the CDR3 DNA reads TGTGCCAGCAGTTTGTCTAGCGGCGGGGGGACTGAGCAGTTCTTC.

On this clone: One end of the junction is discordant with germline, which a read error may explain. Other DNA sequences in the sample encode the same CDR3. The chain recombines TRBV20-1 with TRBJ2-2, with D perhaps TRBD2 (5 bases). Germline values: CDR1 DFQATT, CDR2 SNEGSKA (reference sequence). CDR3 length: 11 residues. The CDR3 reads CSVSRTGELFF. For the CDR3, the DNA is TGCAGTGTGTCGAGAACCGGGGAGCTATTTTTT.

J is TRBJ1-4 and V is TRBV5-1; D is perhaps TRBD1 (5 bases). In germline, CDR1 is SGHRS, CDR2 YFSETQ. V was trimmed by 4 bases and J by 2 bases, leaving 12 bases between them. CDR3 size: 15 residues. As DNA, the CDR3 is TGCGCCAGCAGCAAGGGACTGGGGACTAATGAAAAACTGTTTTTT. Its protein product is CASSKGLGTNEKLFF.

This chain uses TRBV9 with TRBJ1-2, with 7 bases fitting TRBD1. The CDR3 has 14 amino acids. Per the germline V gene, CDR1 is SGDLS and CDR2 is YYNGEE. V shed 3 bases and J 7 bases; nucleotides not matched to a gene: 9. CDR3 protein: CASSGPGAGGGYTF. CDR3 sequence (DNA): TGTGCCAGCAGCGGGCCCGGGGCAGGGGGTGGCTACACCTTC.

CDR3 nucleotide sequence: TGTGCCAGCAGCTTATGGCGGGGGGGCCGGGAGACCCAGTACTTC. As protein: CASSLWRGGRETQYF. V gene TRBV7-2 combines with J gene TRBJ2-5; 9 positions match TRBD2. Germline V CDR1 and CDR2: SGHTA, FQGNSA. V shed 2 bases, J shed 5 bases, and the junction held 6 bases outside the gene matches. The CDR3 length is 15 residues. The full variable domain, in which reference TRBV7-2 and TRBJ2-5 provide the parts outside the CDR3, is GAGVSQSPSNKVTEKGKDVELRCDPISGHTALYWYRQSLGQGLEFLIYFQGNSAPDKSGLPSDRFSAERTGGSVSTLTIQRTQQEDSAVYLCASSLWRGGRETQYFGPGTRLLVL.

The J gene is TRBJ2-5, the V gene TRBV5-1; 9 bases map to TRBD2. V shed 0 bases, J shed 2 bases, and the junction held 2 bases outside the gene matches. CDR1 is SGHRS, CDR2 YFSETQ, per germline. The CDR3 totals 15 residues. The CDR3 DNA reads TGCGCCAGCAGCTTGGGGCGGGGGGGACAAGAGACCCAGTACTTC. It specifies CASSLGRGGQETQYF.

This clone was counted a single time. This chain connects TRBV6-5 to TRBJ2-7; the D gene is possibly TRBD2 (7 bases). CDR3 length: 15 amino acids. Germline V lookup: CDR1 MNHEY, CDR2 SVGAGI. Trimming pared 9 bases from V and 1 base from J, leaving 19 bases between. CDR3 sequence reads: CASASGGGLSYEQYF. The CDR3 nucleotides are TGTGCCAGTGCATCGGGGGGCGGTTTATCCTACGAGCAGTACTTC.